This T cell receptor beta chain was captured in a study of blood T cell repertoires in COVID-19. CDR3 length: 17 amino acids. After removal of 1 base from V and 1 base from J, the junction contained 5 bases not matched to a gene. Germline CDR1 reads SGHTA; CDR2 reads FQGNSA. Profiled with immunoSEQ multiplex PCR; TCRdb holds only in-frame clones, not every one. The table records approximately 330,000 clones, around 87% of them present only once. The chain employs TRBV7-2 and TRBJ2-7; 12 nucleotides match TRBD2. The sample was peripheral blood. This receptor was obtained from a woman in her forties or fifties with active or convalescent COVID-19. Here the CDR3 DNA reads TGTGCCAGCAGCTTAGGGGCTAGCGGGAGGGCTTCCTACGAGCAGTACTTC. As protein: CASSLGASGRASYEQYF. Combining the CDR3 with reference TRBV7-2 and TRBJ2-7 gives the whole variable domain GAGVSQSPSNKVTEKGKDVELRCDPISGHTALYWYRQSLGQGLEFLIYFQGNSAPDKSGLPSDRFSAERTGGSVSTLTIQRTQQEDSAVYLCASSLGASGRASYEQYFGPGTRLTVT.